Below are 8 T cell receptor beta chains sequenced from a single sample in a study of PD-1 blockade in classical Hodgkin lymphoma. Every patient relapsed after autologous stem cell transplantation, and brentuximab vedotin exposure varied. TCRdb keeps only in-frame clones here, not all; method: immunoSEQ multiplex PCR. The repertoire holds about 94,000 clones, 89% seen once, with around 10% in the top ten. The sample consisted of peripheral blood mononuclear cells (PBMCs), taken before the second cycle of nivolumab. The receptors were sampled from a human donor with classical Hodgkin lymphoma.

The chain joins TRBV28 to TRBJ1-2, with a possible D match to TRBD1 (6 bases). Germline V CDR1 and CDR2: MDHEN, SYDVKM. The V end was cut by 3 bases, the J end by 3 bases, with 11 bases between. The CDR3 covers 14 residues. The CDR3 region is CASSLGTGYYGYTF. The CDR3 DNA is TGTGCCAGCAGTTTGGGTACAGGGTACTATGGCTACACCTTC.

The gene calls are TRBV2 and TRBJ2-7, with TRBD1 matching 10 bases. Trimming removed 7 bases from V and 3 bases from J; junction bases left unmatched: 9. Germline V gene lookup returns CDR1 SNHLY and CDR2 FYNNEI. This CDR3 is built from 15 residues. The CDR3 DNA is TGTGCCAGCACTACGCGGGGGACAGGGGTCTACGAGCAGTACTTC. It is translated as CASTTRGTGVYEQYF.

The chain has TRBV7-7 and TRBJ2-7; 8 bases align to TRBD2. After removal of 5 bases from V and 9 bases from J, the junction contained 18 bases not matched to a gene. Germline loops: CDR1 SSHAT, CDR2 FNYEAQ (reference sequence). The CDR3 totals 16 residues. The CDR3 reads CASSLSPGLDAPSQYF. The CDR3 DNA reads TGTGCCAGCAGCCTATCACCGGGACTAGATGCCCCGTCGCAGTACTTC.

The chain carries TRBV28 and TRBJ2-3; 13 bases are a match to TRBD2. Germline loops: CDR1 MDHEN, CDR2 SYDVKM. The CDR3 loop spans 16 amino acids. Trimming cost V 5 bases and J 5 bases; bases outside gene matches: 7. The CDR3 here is CASSRGLAGSGDTQYF. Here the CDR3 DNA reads TGTGCCAGCAGTAGGGGACTAGCGGGGTCCGGAGATACGCAGTATTTT.

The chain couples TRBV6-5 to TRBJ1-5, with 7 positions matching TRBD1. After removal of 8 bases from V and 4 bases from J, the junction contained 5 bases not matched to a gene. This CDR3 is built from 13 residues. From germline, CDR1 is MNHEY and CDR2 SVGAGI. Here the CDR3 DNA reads TGTGCCAGCGGGGGACAGCAAAATCAGCCCCAGCATTTT. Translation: CASGGQQNQPQHF.

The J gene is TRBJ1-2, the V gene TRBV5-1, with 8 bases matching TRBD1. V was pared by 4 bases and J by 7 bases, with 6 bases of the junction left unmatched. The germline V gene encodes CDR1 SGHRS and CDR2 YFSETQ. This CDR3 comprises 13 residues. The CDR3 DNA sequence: TGCGCCAGCAGCGGGACAGGTATGAGTGGCTACACCTTC. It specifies CASSGTGMSGYTF.

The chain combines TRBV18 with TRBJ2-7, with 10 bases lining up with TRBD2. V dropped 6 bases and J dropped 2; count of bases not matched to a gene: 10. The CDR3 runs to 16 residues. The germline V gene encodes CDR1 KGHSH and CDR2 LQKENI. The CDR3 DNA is TGTGCCAGCTCCGAGCTACTAGCGGGGCCTACCTACGAGCAGTACTTC. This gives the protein CASSELLAGPTYEQYF.

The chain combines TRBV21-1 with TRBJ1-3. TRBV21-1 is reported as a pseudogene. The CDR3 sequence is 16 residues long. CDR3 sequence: CASRSSLQHARNTIYF. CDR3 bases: TGTGCCAGCAGAAGCAGCTTACAACACGCACGAAACACCATATATTTT.